A selection of T cell receptor beta chains follows, all from one sample in a study of blood T cell repertoires in COVID-19. The data were produced by immunoSEQ multiplex PCR, yet TCRdb's version contains in-frame clones alone and is incomplete. The table shows more than 450,000 clones, with roughly 87% occurring only once. Material: PBMCs or T cells enriched from blood (not recorded which). Every receptor here comes from a woman between 18 and 29 years old who had recovered from COVID-19. The conserved cysteine and the conserved F or W are not part of the CDR3 here. Size is omitted from some rows. Given values are once, few, many or a class for expanded clones.

J gene	V gene	clone size	CDR3 protein
TRBJ2-2	TRBV6-5	NA	ATIPPGARRELF
TRBJ2-5	TRBV28	NA	ASSFTVGETQY
TRBJ1-1	TRBV2	NA	ASRGQVMNTEAF
TRBJ2-3	TRBV27	NA	ASSLRAPLAGVGIDTQY
TRBJ1-2	TRBV7-9	once	ASSLYGDRANYGYT
TRBJ1-1	TRBV6-5	NA	ASTRGAEAF
TRBJ1-2	TRBV28	NA	ASRRTTGDNYGYT
TRBJ2-2	TRBV12-5	NA	ASGTGQGNTGELF
TRBJ1-5	TRBV19	NA	ASRQLNQPQH
TRBJ2-5	TRBV19	NA	ASSIGGFQETQY
TRBJ2-7	TRBV2	few	ASAITGVSYEQY
TRBJ1-1	TRBV29-1	NA	SAPVGQGTEAF
TRBJ2-7	TRBV6-1	NA	ASSERGAEQY
TRBJ1-5	TRBV7-2	NA	ASSFPNQPQH
TRBJ2-3	TRBV5-4	NA	ASSLITGVADTQY
TRBJ1-2	TRBV7-8	NA	ASSPGQGQGGYT
TRBJ2-7	TRBV5-1	once	ASSPLGTPYEQY
TRBJ1-1	TRBV5-1	NA	ASSSSAGNTEAF
TRBJ2-5	TRBV4-1	NA	ASSQETGRGETQY
TRBJ2-3	TRBV13	NA	ASSSRVAGTDTQY
TRBJ2-5	TRBV5-1	few	ASSLVSSGGQETQY
TRBJ1-2	TRBV10-1	NA	ASSESGADYGYT
TRBJ1-6	TRBV6-6	NA	ASSYSGRGDNSPLH
TRBJ2-7	TRBV25-1	NA	ASSDKASGIFYEQY
TRBJ1-3	TRBV10-3	NA	ASGGAVSGNTIY
TRBJ1-1	TRBV9	NA	ASSAGQGGEAF
TRBJ2-7	TRBV6-5	NA	ASSLTRGSYEQY
TRBJ1-2	TRBV28	once	ASSSLGQGGAGYGYT
TRBJ1-1	TRBV28	NA	ASIGTVNTEAF
TRBJ2-7	TRBV10-1	NA	ASSPGTASYEQY
TRBJ2-7	TRBV7-8	NA	ASSISQGSYGEQY
TRBJ1-1	TRBV30	NA	AWSVARNTEAF
TRBJ1-4	TRBV19	once	ASSLSTRTGEKLF
TRBJ1-6	TRBV2	NA	ASSEQGDSPLH
TRBJ2-7	TRBV28	NA	ASSPQGNEQY